This T cell receptor (beta chain) is drawn from a study of cytomegalovirus exposure and HLA in healthy donors. This cohort consisted of healthy bone marrow donors. Study-wide points: Some TCR beta chains (164 of them) were listed as cytomegalovirus-associated. Owing to their indistinguishability, certain V segments, notably TRBV6-2 and TRBV6-3, were excluded.

With respect to this clone: Its specificity is unknown.

Use of 60 Vbeta and 13 Jbeta primers characterized the PCR. TCRdb's table, derived via immunoSEQ multiplex PCR, lists solely in-frame clones and lacks some. Here the sample spans around 150,000 clones, roughly 79% being singletons. From germline, CDR1 is SGHDT and CDR2 YYEEEE. V lost 4 bases to trimming and J lost 8 bases, with 7 bases between them. The CDR3 length is 11 residues. This sequence joins TRBV5-6 and TRBJ2-1; D perhaps matches TRBD1 (5 bases). The TCR comes from a woman between 50 and 59 years old in good health and CMV-seronegative. Sequencing used PBMCs. The CDR3 DNA reads as TGTGCCAGCAGCCAGGGCCATGAGCAGTTCTTC. Translated: CASSQGHEQFF.